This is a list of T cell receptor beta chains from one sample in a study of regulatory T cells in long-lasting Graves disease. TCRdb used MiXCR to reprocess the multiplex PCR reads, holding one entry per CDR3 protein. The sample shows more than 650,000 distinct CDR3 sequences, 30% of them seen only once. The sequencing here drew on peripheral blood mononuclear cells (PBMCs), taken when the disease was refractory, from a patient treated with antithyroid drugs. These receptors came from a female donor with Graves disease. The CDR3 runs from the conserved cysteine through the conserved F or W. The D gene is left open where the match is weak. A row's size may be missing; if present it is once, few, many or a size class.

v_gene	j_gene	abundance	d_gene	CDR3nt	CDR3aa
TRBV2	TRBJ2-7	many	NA	TGTGCCAGCAGCCGCCGCGGGGAGCAGTACTTC	CASSRRGEQYF
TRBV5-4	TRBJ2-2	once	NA	TGTGCCAGCAGCTTCCGAGGGTGGCACACCGGGGAGCTGTTTTTT	CASSFRGWHTGELFF
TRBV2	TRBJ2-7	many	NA	TGTGCCAGCAGTGAACGTGGTGGGGGATACGAGCAGTACTTC	CASSERGGGYEQYF
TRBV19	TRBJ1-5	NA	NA	TGTGCCAGTAGTCCCTTGACAGGTACGCGCAATCAGCCCCAGCATTTT	CASSPLTGTRNQPQHF
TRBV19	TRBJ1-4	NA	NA	TGTGCCAGTAGGGTCGGGCAGAATACAGAAAAACTGTTTTTT	CASRVGQNTEKLFF
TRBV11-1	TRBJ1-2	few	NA	TGTGCCAGCAGCAAACGACAGGCCGGTGGCTATGGCTACACCTTC	CASSKRQAGGYGYTF
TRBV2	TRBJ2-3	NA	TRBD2	TGTGCCAGCAGTGGACTAGCGGGGTATACGCAGTATTTT	CASSGLAGYTQYF
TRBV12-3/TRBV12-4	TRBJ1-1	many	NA	TGTGCCAGCAGTTTCTTGATCGCGGCAGCGAATATGAACACTGAAGCTTTCTTT	CASSFLIAAANMNTEAFF
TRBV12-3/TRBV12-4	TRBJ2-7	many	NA	TGTGCCAGCAGAAGGGGGGGCTCCTACGAGCAGTACTTC	CASRRGGSYEQYF
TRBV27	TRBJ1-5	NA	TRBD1	TGTGCCAGCAGGAGGACCACAGGGGGTTTTGGTCAGCCCCAGCATTTT	CASRRTTGGFGQPQHF
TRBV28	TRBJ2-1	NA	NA	TGTGCCAGCAATCGCGTTATCCTTGTGAATGAGCAGTTCTTC	CASNRVILVNEQFF
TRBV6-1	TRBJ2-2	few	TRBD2	TGTGCCAGCGCATCTAGCGGGAGGGCCGTGACCGGGGAGCTGTTTTTT	CASASSGRAVTGELFF
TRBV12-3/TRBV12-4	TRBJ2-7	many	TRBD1	TGTGCCAGCAGTTTGAGGGGACAGGGATCCTACGAGCAGTACTTC	CASSLRGQGSYEQYF
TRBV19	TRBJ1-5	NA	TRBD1	TGTGCCAGTAGTTCCCGGACAGGGAACAGCAATCAGCCCCAGCATTTT	CASSSRTGNSNQPQHF
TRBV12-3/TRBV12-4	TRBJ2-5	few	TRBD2	TGTGCCAGCAGTTTAGGGCGGACTAGCGGGAGACAAGAGACCCAGTACTTC	CASSLGRTSGRQETQYF
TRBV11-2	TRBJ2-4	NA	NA	TGTGCCAGCAGCTTAGGCGGGTTTGGCGGGGCGTTGGGAAACATTCGGTACTTC	CASSLGGFGGALGNIRYF
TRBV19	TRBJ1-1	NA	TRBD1	TGTGCCAGTACCGGACAGGTGAACACTGAAGCTTTCTTT	CASTGQVNTEAFF
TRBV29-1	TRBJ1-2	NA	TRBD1	TGCAGCGTTGAAAAGGGGGCATATGGCTACACCTTC	CSVEKGAYGYTF
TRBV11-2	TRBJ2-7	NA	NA	TGTGCCAGCAGCCCTGGACTATTCTACGAGCAGTACTTC	CASSPGLFYEQYF